Each of the 30 T cell receptor beta chains below was sequenced from the same sample in a study of PD-L1 blockade in urothelial cancer. Time point reported: peripheral blood 6 weeks after treatment start. The repertoire was sequenced with immunoSEQ multiplex PCR; TCRdb's copy has only in-frame clones and lacks some. The table lists 35,000 to 45,000 clones, about 85% of them singletons. The source was PBMCs, collected around atezolizumab (anti-PD-L1) treatment. The receptors were sampled from a man aged 65-85 years with urothelial cancer.

The chain combines TRBV5-1 with TRBJ2-5, with TRBD2 as a possible D gene (5 bases). The CDR3 is 14 residues long. Trimming took 2 bases from V and 5 from J, leaving 13 bases between them. Looked up from germline, CDR1 is SGHRS and CDR2 is YFSETQ. DNA of the CDR3: TGCGCCAGCAGCTTCGGTGGGAGTCGGGAGACCCAGTACTTC. Translated: CASSFGGSRETQYF. Full variable domain (rest looked up from reference TRBV5-1 and TRBJ2-5): KAGVTQTPRYLIKTRGQQVTLSCSPISGHRSVSWYQQTPGQGLQFLFEYFSETQRNKGNFPGRFSGRQFSNSRSEMNVSTLELGDSALYLCASSFGGSRETQYFGPGTRLLVL.

The chain carries TRBV19 and TRBJ2-7; D uncertain. V lost 4 bases to trimming and J lost 0 bases, with 10 bases between them. The CDR3 covers 14 residues. CDR1 and CDR2 from the germline V gene are LNHDA and SQIVND (reference sequence). The CDR3 sequence: CASSRSLSSYEQYF. The DNA for the CDR3 is TGTGCCAGTAGTAGAAGCTTGAGCTCCTACGAGCAGTACTTC.

This clone was detected once. The CDR3 protein is CASSLASDAEQYF. The CDR3 coding sequence is TGCGCCAGCAGCTTGGCTAGCGACGCCGAGCAGTACTTC. The chain is built from TRBV5-1 and TRBJ2-7, with a tentative D call TRBD2 (6 bases). CDR3 length: 13 amino acids. The germline V and J ends were trimmed by 0 bases and 6 bases, with 10 bases remaining between them. Germline V lookup: CDR1 SGHRS, CDR2 YFSETQ. The full variable domain, completed using reference TRBV5-1 and TRBJ2-7, is KAGVTQTPRYLIKTRGQQVTLSCSPISGHRSVSWYQQTPGQGLQFLFEYFSETQRNKGNFPGRFSGRQFSNSRSEMNVSTLELGDSALYLCASSLASDAEQYFGPGTRLTVT.

This sequence joins TRBV30 and TRBJ2-1; D is undetermined. Germline loops: CDR1 GTSNPN, CDR2 SVGIG (reference sequence). Trimming took 0 bases from V and 6 from J, leaving 3 bases between them. The CDR3 has 11 residues. CDR3 coding DNA: TGTGCCTGGAGTGTGGCCAATGAGCAGTTCTTC. Encoded protein: CAWSVANEQFF.

The DNA of the CDR3 is TGTGCCAGCAGCTTGGATGGAGTGCATAGCAATCAGCCCCAGCATTTT. As protein: CASSLDGVHSNQPQHF. The chain is built from TRBV5-4 and TRBJ1-5, with D uncertain. The CDR3 contains 16 residues. Trimming shortened V by 0 bases and J by 0 bases, and 10 bases separated the two germline ends. The germline gives CDR1 SGHNT, CDR2 YYREEE (reference sequence).

The V gene is TRBV5-1, the J gene TRBJ2-3; 7 bases are a match to TRBD2. The CDR3 runs 16 residues. J lost 2 bases, V lost 4 bases, and 10 bases had no gene match. CDR1 SGHRS and CDR2 YFSETQ come from the germline V gene. The CDR3 coding sequence is TGCGCCAGCAGCCCCGGCGCGGGAGTAAACACAGATACGCAGTATTTT. Its translation: CASSPGAGVNTDTQYF.

The chain links TRBV10-3 to TRBJ2-2; maybe TRBD1 (6 bases). Germline CDR1 reads ENHRY; CDR2 reads SYGVKD. V lost 0 bases and J 5 bases, leaving 13 bases between the germline ends. This CDR3 has 16 amino acids. As DNA, the CDR3 is TGTGCCATCAGTGAGTCCAGGGGAAGGGGGACCGGGGAGCTGTTTTTT. Amino acids: CAISESRGRGTGELFF.

CDR3 sequence: CASSLDGRGETQYF. The CDR3 DNA sequence: TGCGCCAGCAGCTTGGACGGGAGGGGTGAGACCCAGTACTTC. V usage is TRBV5-1 and J usage is TRBJ2-5; 8 nucleotides align to TRBD2. V was clipped by 0 bases and J by 5 bases; unmatched bases: 3. There are 14 residues in the CDR3. CDR1 is SGHRS, CDR2 YFSETQ, per germline.

This clone was recorded once. The rearrangement uses TRBV27 and TRBJ2-7, with D possibly TRBD1 on 6 matching bases. Germline-derived CDR1 and CDR2 are MNHEY and SMNVEV (reference sequence). CDR3 length equals 12 residues. V was cut by 5 bases and J by 6 bases, with 11 bases left in between. The CDR3 is CASSDAGVEQYF. The CDR3 coding sequence is TGTGCCAGCAGTGATGCAGGGGTCGAGCAGTACTTC.

Here the CDR3 reads CSVVDRAPYEQYF. For the CDR3, the DNA is TGCAGCGTTGTGGACAGGGCCCCCTACGAGCAGTACTTC. This chain joins TRBV29-1 and TRBJ2-7, with TRBD1 identical over 8 bases. Germline V gene lookup returns CDR1 SQVTM and CDR2 ANQGSEA. Losses at the gene ends were 4 bases for V and 2 bases for J; bases not matched to a gene: 4. This CDR3 is 13 amino acids long.

This clone was seen only a few times. The V call is TRBV7-9, the J call TRBJ2-5, with 8 bases identical to TRBD1. CDR3 length equals 14 residues. V gave up 3 bases and J gave up 3 bases; unmatched junction bases: 3. Germline CDR1 and CDR2: SEHNR and FQNEAQ (reference sequence). The CDR3 loop reads CASSLLDREETQYF. The DNA for the CDR3 is TGTGCCAGCAGCTTGTTGGACAGGGAAGAGACCCAGTACTTC.

The J gene is TRBJ1-1, the V gene TRBV10-3, with 8 bases aligning to TRBD1. V lost 8 bases and J lost 5; bases outside the gene matches: 13. The CDR3 runs to 15 residues. Germline CDR1 is ENHRY and CDR2 is SYGVKD. The CDR3 is CAILPGGQASTEAFF. The CDR3 coding sequence is TGTGCCATCCTACCGGGGGGACAGGCATCAACTGAAGCTTTCTTT.

The rearrangement links TRBV6-1 to TRBJ2-1, with a tentative D call TRBD1 (7 bases). CDR3 length: 15 residues. Germline assignment: CDR1 MNHNS and CDR2 SASEGT. V gave up 7 bases and J gave up 8 bases, with 21 bases separating them. The CDR3 nucleotides are TGTGCCAGCAAGGGGGGACAGTCGGCGTCCTATGAGCAGTTCTTC. This gives the protein CASKGGQSASYEQFF.

A few counts support this clone. The chain recombines TRBV9 with TRBJ2-1, with 9 bases lining up with TRBD2. Germline values: CDR1 SGDLS, CDR2 YYNGEE. Germline trimming cut 3 bases from V and 7 bases from J; bases unmatched to any gene: 5. This CDR3 region has 14 residues. The CDR3 sequence is CASSAGLAGNEQFF. The CDR3 nucleotides read TGTGCCAGCAGCGCGGGACTAGCTGGTAATGAGCAGTTCTTC. The whole variable domain, remainder taken from reference TRBV9 and TRBJ2-1, is DSGVTQTPKHLITATGQRVTLRCSPRSGDLSVYWYQQSLDQGLQFLIQYYNGEERAKGNILERFSAQQFPDLHSELNLSSLELGDSALYFCASSAGLAGNEQFFGPGTRLTVL.

This clone was seen only a few times. The rearrangement uses TRBV27 and TRBJ2-7; 7 bases line up with TRBD2. The CDR3 is 15 amino acids. Trimming took 0 bases from V and 2 from J; bases not matched to a gene: 4. The germline gives CDR1 MNHEY, CDR2 SMNVEV (reference sequence). Here the CDR3 DNA reads TGTGCCAGCAGTTTATCAGGCGGGAGTCCCTACGAGCAGTACTTC. This codes for CASSLSGGSPYEQYF.

V usage is TRBV7-9 and J usage is TRBJ2-5, with 7 bases identical to TRBD2. The V segment lost 1 base and the J segment 1 base; nucleotides outside the gene matches: 3. The CDR3 is made up of 15 amino acids. CDR1 and CDR2 from the germline V gene are SEHNR and FQNEAQ (reference sequence). The CDR3 DNA sequence: TGTGCCAGCAGCTTAGGTCTAGCGGCCCAAGAGACCCAGTACTTC. This sequence encodes CASSLGLAAQETQYF.

The chain couples TRBV7-2 to TRBJ1-2; tentatively, D is TRBD1 (5 bases). Deletions cut 7 bases from V and 6 bases from J, with 18 bases between. This CDR3 has 14 residues. CDR1 and CDR2 (germline): SGHTA, FQGNSA. Written as DNA, the CDR3 is TGTGCCAGCACCTGGGTACAGGTTGAGAATGGCTACACCTTC. Residues: CASTWVQVENGYTF. The variable domain in full, with the rest retrieved from reference TRBV7-2 and TRBJ1-2, is GAGVSQSPSNKVTEKGKDVELRCDPISGHTALYWYRQSLGQGLEFLIYFQGNSAPDKSGLPSDRFSAERTGGSVSTLTIQRTQQEDSAVYLCASTWVQVENGYTFGSGTRLTVV.

The V and J genes are TRBV25-1 and TRBJ2-7; D is perhaps TRBD2 (6 bases). CDR1 and CDR2 from the germline V gene are MGHDK and SYGVNS. CDR3 length: 14 residues. The V and J ends lost 1 base and 3 bases respectively, with 10 bases between them. The CDR3 sequence: CASSEWGGNYEQYF. CDR3 bases: TGTGCCAGCAGTGAATGGGGCGGGAACTACGAGCAGTACTTC.

The V and J genes are TRBV6-4 and TRBJ1-5; D is perhaps TRBD1 (5 bases). Deletions cut 3 bases from V and 5 bases from J, with 11 bases between. This CDR3 is 14 amino acids long. In germline, CDR1 is MRHNA, CDR2 SNTAGT. In DNA form, the CDR3 reads TGTGCCAGCAGTGAAGGAGGGGCTGATCAGCCCCAGCATTTT. Protein product: CASSEGGADQPQHF.

The chain is built from TRBV18 and TRBJ2-7, with D perhaps matching TRBD1 (6 bases). CDR3 size: 15 residues. Germline assignment: CDR1 KGHSH and CDR2 LQKENI. Trimming pared 3 bases from V and 0 bases from J, leaving 12 bases between. CDR3 DNA sequence: TGTGCCAGCTCACCGAACAGGGCTAGCTCCTACGAGCAGTACTTC. This translates into CASSPNRASSYEQYF.

The J gene is TRBJ2-3, the V gene TRBV11-2; 14 bases fit TRBD2. Germline CDR1 and CDR2: SGHAT and FQNNGV. J was trimmed by 6 bases and V by 5 bases; bases with no gene match: 7. The CDR3 has 16 residues. CDR3 coding DNA: TGTGCCAGCAGCGTAGGGACTAGCGGGAGAATGGATACGCAGTATTTT. Translation gives CASSVGTSGRMDTQYF. Complete variable domain (other parts from reference TRBV11-2 and TRBJ2-3): EAGVAQSPRYKIIEKRQSVAFWCNPISGHATLYWYQQILGQGPKLLIQFQNNGVVDDSQLPKDRFSAERLKGVDSTLKIQPAKLEDSAVYLCASSVGTSGRMDTQYFGPGTRLTVL.

The chain carries TRBV19 and TRBJ1-2, with 7 bases identical to TRBD1. V trimming: 4 bases; J trimming: 5 bases; junction bases outside the gene matches: 10. This CDR3 comprises 15 residues. Germline V CDR1 and CDR2: LNHDA, SQIVND (reference sequence). Here the CDR3 reads CASSTLFETGYGYTF. In DNA, the CDR3 is TGTGCCAGTAGTACGCTGTTCGAGACAGGGTATGGCTACACCTTC.

This chain connects TRBV30 to TRBJ1-1, with D maybe TRBD1 (5 bases). The CDR3 extends over 13 amino acids. The germline V gene has CDR1 GTSNPN and CDR2 SVGIG (reference sequence). V was cut by 3 bases and J by 0 bases, with 8 bases left in between. CDR3 DNA sequence: TGTGCCTGGAGGCGGACAATGAACACTGAAGCTTTCTTT. It translates to CAWRRTMNTEAFF.

The chain employs TRBV30 and TRBJ2-1; D gene ambiguous. V lost 0 bases and J 10 bases, leaving 7 bases between the germline ends. CDR1 is GTSNPN and CDR2 is SVGIG in the germline V gene (reference sequence). This CDR3 is built from 11 residues. The CDR3 nucleotides read TGTGCCTGGAGTGTACAATCAGAGCAGTTCTTC. Protein: CAWSVQSEQFF.

The rearrangement uses TRBV11-3 and TRBJ2-7; possibly TRBD2 for D (6 bases). CDR1 and CDR2 from the germline V gene are SGHNT and YENEEA. The CDR3 sequence is 15 residues long. Trimming left V 5 bases short and J 0 bases short, with 14 bases between. As DNA, the CDR3 is TGTGCCAGCAGCCTCAGCGGGCAGAGCTCCTACGAGCAGTACTTC. This encodes CASSLSGQSSYEQYF.

V usage is TRBV5-1 and J usage is TRBJ2-1; 12 bases map to TRBD2. CDR3 length equals 15 residues. V lost 3 bases to trimming and J lost 8 bases; unmatched junction nucleotides: 6. Germline-derived CDR1 and CDR2 are SGHRS and YFSETQ. The CDR3 loop reads CASSSLAGGRYEQFF. The CDR3, as DNA: TGCGCCAGCAGCTCCCTAGCGGGAGGGCGCTATGAGCAGTTCTTC.

This clone has just a few counts. The chain recombines TRBV30 with TRBJ2-3; unclear D gene. From germline, CDR1 is GTSNPN and CDR2 SVGIG (reference sequence). This CDR3 has 13 residues. Trimming pared 2 bases from V and 2 bases from J, leaving 8 bases between. CDR3 protein: CAWSRLLTDTQYF. The CDR3, as DNA: TGTGCCTGGAGTCGGTTACTCACAGATACGCAGTATTTT.

The J gene is TRBJ2-5, the V gene TRBV7-9; D remains unclear. CDR1 is SEHNR, CDR2 FQNEAQ, per germline (reference sequence). This CDR3 comprises 15 residues. Trimming removed 4 bases at V and 2 bases at J, with 14 bases between. CDR3 DNA sequence: TGTGCCAGCAGCTGGTGGGCCAGTTTTCAAGAGACCCAGTACTTC. Amino acids: CASSWWASFQETQYF.

V usage is TRBV2 and J usage is TRBJ2-7; 9 bases align to TRBD2. The CDR3 covers 14 residues. Looked up from germline, CDR1 is SNHLY and CDR2 is FYNNEI. V gave up 5 bases and J gave up 3 bases; unmatched junction bases: 5. The CDR3 region has the DNA TGTGCCAGCAGTTTAGCGGGAGTGGGCTACGAGCAGTACTTC. Translating it yields CASSLAGVGYEQYF.

This chain links TRBV16 with TRBJ1-5; 8 nucleotides match TRBD1. The CDR3 has 14 residues. From germline, CDR1 is KGHSY and CDR2 FQNENV. V was clipped by 6 bases and J by 4 bases; unmatched bases: 5. The CDR3 nucleotides are TGTGCCAGCAGTCCAGGGGGCAGAAATCAGCCCCAGCATTTT. This translates into CASSPGGRNQPQHF.